The rows below give T cell receptor beta chains drawn from one sample of a study of human T cells and chemical hapten exposure. Using its own MiXCR run on the RACE reads, TCRdb lists one record per CDR3 protein. The table records roughly 74,000 distinct CDR3 sequences, approximately 29% of them present only once. The sequencing used whole blood, collected in connection with sensitization to the hapten diphenylcyclopropenone (DPC). These receptors all stem from a man aged 40-49 years with alopecia areata. Some clones in this sample may be carry-over from other donors' samples. CDR3s include the opening cysteine and the closing phenylalanine or tryptophan. A D gene is named only where the DNA matches it firmly. Size is stated for part of the rows, as once, few or many counts, or as a class when the clone is expanded.

V	size	J	D	DNA	CDR3
TRBV5-6	.	TRBJ1-3	TRBD1	TGTGCCAGCAGCCCGAGGACAGGGGGCCCTGGAAACACCATATATTTT	CASSPRTGGPGNTIYF
TRBV12-2	.	TRBJ2-3	.	TGTGCAAGTCGCTTGTGGACACACGGATTCACAGATACGCAGTATTTT	CASRLWTHGFTDTQYF
TRBV10-3	.	TRBJ1-3	TRBD1	TGTGCCATCTCAGGACAGGGCGGAAACACCATATATTTT	CAISGQGGNTIYF
TRBV4-1	few	TRBJ2-1	TRBD2	TGCGCCAGCAGCCAAGATCAGTCAGCGGGAGGGCGTAGCGATGAGCAGTTCTTC	CASSQDQSAGGRSDEQFF
TRBV12-3/TRBV12-4	.	TRBJ2-3	TRBD2	TGTGCCAGCAGTTTAATGCGGGAGGCGCAGTATTTT	CASSLMREAQYF
TRBV20-1	.	TRBJ1-5	.	TGCAGTGCTAGAGACCTACAGGGCTTTCAGCCCCAGCATTTT	CSARDLQGFQPQHF
TRBV7-9	few	TRBJ2-3	TRBD2	TGTGCCAGCAGCTTGATGATAGCGGGGAGCACAGATACGCAGTATTTT	CASSLMIAGSTDTQYF
TRBV6-4	.	TRBJ2-1	TRBD2	TGTGCCAGCAGTGAAGGGCCTAGCGGGAGGTTTAATGAGCAGTTCTTC	CASSEGPSGRFNEQFF
TRBV7-2	once	TRBJ2-3	TRBD2	TGTGCCAGCAGTCGGGACTACACAGATACGCAGTATTTT	CASSRDYTDTQYF
TRBV28	.	TRBJ2-5	.	TGTGCCAGCAGTTTATTCGGGGAGCAAAGTGAGACCCAGTACTTC	CASSLFGEQSETQYF
TRBV6-5	few	TRBJ1-6	TRBD1	TGTGCCAGCAGTTACTCCTGGGACAGAAGCTCCTATAATTCACCCCTCCACTTT	CASSYSWDRSSYNSPLHF
TRBV14	.	TRBJ2-5	.	TGTGCCAGCAGCCCACGGCGGAAAGAGACCCAGTACTTC	CASSPRRKETQYF
TRBV6-9	once	TRBJ2-1	TRBD1	TGTGCCAGCAATATGTACCGGGACAGGGTCCGCAATGAGCAGTTCTTC	CASNMYRDRVRNEQFF
TRBV6-5	.	TRBJ1-1	TRBD1	TGTGCCAGCAGTCTGCGTCAGGGGGCAACTGAAGCTTTCTTT	CASSLRQGATEAFF
TRBV7-9	.	TRBJ2-2	.	TGTGCCAGCAGCTCGCAGTCCGGCGGCGGGGAGCTGTTTTTT	CASSSQSGGGELFF
TRBV20-1	.	TRBJ1-2	.	TGCAGTGCCACCCGCCAGGGGCTCTTTGGCTACACCTTC	CSATRQGLFGYTF
TRBV6-1	few	TRBJ2-7	.	TGTGCCAGCAAGCAGGGGAGTAGATACGAGCAGTACTTC	CASKQGSRYEQYF